This entry features one T cell receptor beta chain sequence. Its antigen is unknown. V was pared by 3 bases and J by 3 bases, with 6 bases between. CDR3 length: 12 residues. Germline V gives CDR1 ENHRY, CDR2 SYGVKD. The sample comes from a study of T cell responses to AZD1222 COVID-19 vaccine. Study-level points and caveats: It should be noted that donors were predominantly white British and more often female, and clonal diversity was possibly underestimated. After two AZD1222 doses, spike-specific TCR breadth and depth rose versus day 0. Per reports, nearly half of all spike-specific TCRs target regions that are unmutated in variants. CD4 TCRs linked to vaccination spanned spike, dominating at 160-218 and 743-854.

Here immunoSEQ multiplex PCR was the method, and the copy in TCRdb shows in-frame clones only, minus some. The sample consists of some 200,000 clones, roughly 90% of them appearing once. Sample: peripheral blood, taken on day 0 of AZD1222 vaccination. This rearrangement joins TRBV10-3 to TRBJ2-7; possibly TRBD2 for D (5 bases). The sequence was collected from an adult in good health. The CDR3: CAISDTSYEQYF. The CDR3 coding sequence is TGTGCCATCAGTGATACTAGCTACGAGCAGTACTTC.